One and the same sample provided the 4 T cell receptor beta chains below, sequenced in a study of blood T cell repertoires in COVID-19. Here immunoSEQ multiplex PCR was the method, and the copy in TCRdb shows in-frame clones only, minus some. Among over 85,000 clones listed, more than 75% were seen once. Sequenced input: peripheral blood. These receptors were obtained from a woman of 80 years or more with active COVID-19.

The chain has TRBV12-3 or TRBV12-4 and TRBJ2-5; D uncertain. The ends were cut back, 3 bases at V and 7 bases at J, with 12 bases in the middle. This CDR3 contains 13 residues. The CDR3 region is CASSFDPTGTQYF. The DNA for the CDR3 is TGTGCCAGCAGTTTCGACCCGACTGGGACCCAGTACTTC.

This chain connects TRBV7-9 to TRBJ2-1; 10 bases agree with TRBD2. This CDR3 contains 17 residues. Germline CDR1 SEHNR, CDR2 FQNEAQ (reference sequence). V shed 1 base and J 6 bases; nucleotides not matched to a gene: 9. The CDR3 bases are TGTGCCAGCAGCTTAGGAGCGGGGACTAGCGCCTTCAATGAGCAGTTCTTC. Translated: CASSLGAGTSAFNEQFF.

J is TRBJ1-4 and V is TRBV9; D is unresolved. The ends were cut back, 4 bases at V and 3 bases at J, with 13 bases in the middle. The CDR3 covers 15 residues. CDR1 is SGDLS, CDR2 YYNGEE, per germline. The CDR3 spells CASSPRGNPNEKLFF. The CDR3 DNA follows: TGTGCCAGCAGCCCGAGAGGGAACCCTAATGAAAAACTGTTTTTT.

V gene TRBV10-3 combines with J gene TRBJ2-1; 8 nucleotides match TRBD1. Germline CDR1 and CDR2: ENHRY and SYGVKD. This CDR3 comprises 15 residues. Unmatched junction bases numbered 10, after V lost 4 bases and J lost 8 bases. The CDR3 here is CAISVRGPPEDEQFF. In nucleotides, the CDR3 is TGTGCCATCAGTGTCAGGGGGCCCCCCGAGGATGAGCAGTTCTTC.